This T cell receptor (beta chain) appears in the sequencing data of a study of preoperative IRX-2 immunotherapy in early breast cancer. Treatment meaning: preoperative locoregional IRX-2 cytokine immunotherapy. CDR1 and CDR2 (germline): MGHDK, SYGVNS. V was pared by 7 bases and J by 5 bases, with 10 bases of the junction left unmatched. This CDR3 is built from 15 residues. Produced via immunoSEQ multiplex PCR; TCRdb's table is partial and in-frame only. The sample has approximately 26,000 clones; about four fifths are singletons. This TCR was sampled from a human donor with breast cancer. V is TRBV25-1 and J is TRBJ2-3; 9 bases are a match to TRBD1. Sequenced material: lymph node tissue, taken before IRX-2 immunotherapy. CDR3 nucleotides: TGTGCCAGCATGGGCACAGGGGGCTATGAAGATACGCAGTATTTT. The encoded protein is CASMGTGGYEDTQYF.